This T cell receptor beta chain was documented in a study of T cells expressing NK-cell markers. Overall study context: Repertoire data for TCR beta were derived from sorted T cells (CD3+CD56+NKG2C+, CD3+CD56+NKG2C- and CD3+CD56-NKG2C+). Out of eight donors sequenced, seven tested HCMV-seropositive and the remaining one seronegative. Overall study findings and caveats: Five or six donors showed dominant NKG2C+ clonotypes comprising about 1.0-8% of their CD8+ T cells.

TCRdb re-called the 5' RACE reads and shows each CDR3 protein once, DNA omitted. The sample yields approximately 170,000 distinct CDR3 sequences, of which the top ten take up around 20%. CDR1 is PRHDT, CDR2 FYEKMQ, per germline (reference sequence). The CDR3 consists of 15 residues. To note about this clonotype: What it binds is unknown.

This clonotype originated in a man aged 18-69 years in good health. Sequenced: blood T cells: a sorted CD56 or NKG2C T cell subset, CD4+ or CD8+ T cells, or bulk PBMC T cells (not recorded which). This rearrangement joins TRBV13 to TRBJ2-1; no DNA is available, so the TRBD2 call from TCRdb remains unchecked. CDR3 loop: CASSLGRNSYNEQFF. The full variable domain, in which reference TRBV13 and TRBJ2-1 provide the parts outside the CDR3, is AAGVIQSPRHLIKEKRETATLKCYPIPRHDTVYWYQQGPGQDPQFLISFYEKMQSDKGSIPDRFSAQQFSDYHSELNMSSLELGDSALYFCASSLGRNSYNEQFFGPGTRLTVL.